This TCR beta chain was sequenced during a study of CD4 T cells in lung cancer (dated 2019 in TCRdb). For context, the study as a whole: In the study, blood T cells from NSCLC patients were screened for responses to candidate mutation-encoded neoepitopes, and neoantigen-specific CD4+ T-cell clones and TCRs were isolated. The frequency of neoantigen-specific clonotypes in tumor resections, non-adjacent lung and cultured T-cell products was followed using TCRB deep sequencing. The resected patients had lung adenocarcinoma or squamous cell carcinoma, were aged 60 to 69 at blood donation, and mostly were former smokers. A handful of patients undergoing curative-intent resections for stage I-III non-small cell lung cancer provided the tumor and non-adjacent lung tissue. Treatments received by the patients before blood donation included platinum chemotherapy, and some patients received nivolumab or pembrolizumab.

Overall results and qualifications from the work: Some blood-derived responses might reflect in vitro priming of naive T cells or cross-reactivity rather than memory responses to the cancer.

Non-adjacent lung tissue was collected from the same resection as far as possible from the malignant lesion, at least 3 cm away. Receptors were amplified or captured by the immunoSEQ multiplex PCR assay. Qiagen DNeasy or QIAamp micro DNA kits were used to isolate DNA, and the Adaptive Biotechnology human TCRB sequencing kit was used to sequence TCRB. An Illumina MiSeq was used to sequence the TCRB libraries. Per the authors' processing: TCRB sequence data were analyzed with the kit provider's software, and tumor enrichment of clonotype templates was tested with Fisher's exact test. Not all clones reach the TCRdb copy of this immuneACCESS table, which keeps in-frame sequences only. Checked studies attribute under half of the gap to unresolved V genes and leave the rest unexplained. That table furnishes V, J and clone size, whereas the DNA furnished D and trimming. The sample table records approximately 11,000 clones; over 50% of these occur just once. The ten most abundant clones make up 15% to 19% of the sample.

CDR1 and CDR2 are read off the germline V gene as WSHSY and SAAADI. V and J are truncated by 2 bases and 6 bases respectively, leaving an intervening sequence of 10 bases. There are 13 amino acids in the CDR3, from cysteine to phenylalanine inclusive. Only the CDR3 portion is preserved as DNA: 39 bases, with reading frame beginning at the first base. A remark on this clone: Its antigen remains undetermined. No base quality values were provided; no much bigger clone lies one nucleotide off.

Sequencing was performed on normal lung tissue taken away from the tumor. The chain couples TRBV10-2 to TRBJ1-2, with a tentative D gene TRBD1 over 5 matching bases. This receptor was obtained from a man aged 55 to 70 with non-small cell lung cancer. In nucleotide form, the sequence is TGCGCCAGCAGTGAGAGCAGGGTCGATGGCTACACCTTC. This codes for CASSESRVDGYTF.